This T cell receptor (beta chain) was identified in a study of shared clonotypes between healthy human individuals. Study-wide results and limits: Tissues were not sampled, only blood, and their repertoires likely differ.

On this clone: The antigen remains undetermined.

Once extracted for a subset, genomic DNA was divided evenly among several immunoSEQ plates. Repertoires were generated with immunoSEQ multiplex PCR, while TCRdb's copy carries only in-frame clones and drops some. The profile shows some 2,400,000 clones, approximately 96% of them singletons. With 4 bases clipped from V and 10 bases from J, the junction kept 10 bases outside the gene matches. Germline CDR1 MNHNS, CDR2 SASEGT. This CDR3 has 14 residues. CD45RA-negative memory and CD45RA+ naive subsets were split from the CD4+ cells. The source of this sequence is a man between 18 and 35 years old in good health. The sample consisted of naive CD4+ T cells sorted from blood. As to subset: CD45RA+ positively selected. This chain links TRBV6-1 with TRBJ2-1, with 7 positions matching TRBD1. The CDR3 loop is CASSAQDRTPEQFF. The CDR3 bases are TGTGCCAGCAGTGCACAGGACAGGACCCCCGAGCAGTTCTTC.